This TCR beta chain comes out of a study of T cells after posttransplantation cyclophosphamide. Study results and limitations: Skin or GI-infiltrating T cells shared few TRB sequences with blood.

Libraries were prepared by immunoSEQ multiplex PCR; TCRdb keeps only in-frame clonotypes and omits some of them. The data hold about 66,000 clones, with around 93% observed a single time. V shed 5 bases and J shed 2 bases, with 18 bases lying between them. The CDR3 loop spans 16 amino acids. Germline CDR1 is MDHEN and CDR2 is SYDVKM. As to this clone: The antigen is unknown.

The chain links TRBV28 to TRBJ1-2; TRBD1 is a possible D gene (6 bases). Sequencing was performed on PBMCs. This clonotype was obtained from a woman aged 30 to 39 in good health and a related stem cell transplant donor. The CDR3 nucleotides read TGTGCCAGCAGTATCCAATCGGGACATAAGAACTATGGCTACACCTTC. Translating gives CASSIQSGHKNYGYTF.